This TCR beta chain was sequenced in a study of identical twins. Each CDR3 protein gets one entry after TCRdb re-called the 5' RACE reads with MiXCR. The sample carries hundreds of thousands of distinct CDR3 sequences, 12% recorded once. The germline V gene encodes CDR1 MNHEY and CDR2 SVGEGT. V shed 2 bases and J 2 bases; nucleotides not matched to a gene: 15. The CDR3 covers 19 residues. The same sample was also studied in work on yellow fever vaccine responses in identical twins.

The material sequenced was PBMCs. This TCR derives from a woman aged 18 to 35 in good health. The chain has TRBV6-2 or TRBV6-3 and TRBJ2-3, with 8 bases that match TRBD2. CDR3 nucleotide sequence: TGTGCCAGCAGTTACCCCTCTGGTTTGCGGGGGGAACACACAGATACGCAGTATTTT. Encoded protein: CASSYPSGLRGEHTDTQYF.